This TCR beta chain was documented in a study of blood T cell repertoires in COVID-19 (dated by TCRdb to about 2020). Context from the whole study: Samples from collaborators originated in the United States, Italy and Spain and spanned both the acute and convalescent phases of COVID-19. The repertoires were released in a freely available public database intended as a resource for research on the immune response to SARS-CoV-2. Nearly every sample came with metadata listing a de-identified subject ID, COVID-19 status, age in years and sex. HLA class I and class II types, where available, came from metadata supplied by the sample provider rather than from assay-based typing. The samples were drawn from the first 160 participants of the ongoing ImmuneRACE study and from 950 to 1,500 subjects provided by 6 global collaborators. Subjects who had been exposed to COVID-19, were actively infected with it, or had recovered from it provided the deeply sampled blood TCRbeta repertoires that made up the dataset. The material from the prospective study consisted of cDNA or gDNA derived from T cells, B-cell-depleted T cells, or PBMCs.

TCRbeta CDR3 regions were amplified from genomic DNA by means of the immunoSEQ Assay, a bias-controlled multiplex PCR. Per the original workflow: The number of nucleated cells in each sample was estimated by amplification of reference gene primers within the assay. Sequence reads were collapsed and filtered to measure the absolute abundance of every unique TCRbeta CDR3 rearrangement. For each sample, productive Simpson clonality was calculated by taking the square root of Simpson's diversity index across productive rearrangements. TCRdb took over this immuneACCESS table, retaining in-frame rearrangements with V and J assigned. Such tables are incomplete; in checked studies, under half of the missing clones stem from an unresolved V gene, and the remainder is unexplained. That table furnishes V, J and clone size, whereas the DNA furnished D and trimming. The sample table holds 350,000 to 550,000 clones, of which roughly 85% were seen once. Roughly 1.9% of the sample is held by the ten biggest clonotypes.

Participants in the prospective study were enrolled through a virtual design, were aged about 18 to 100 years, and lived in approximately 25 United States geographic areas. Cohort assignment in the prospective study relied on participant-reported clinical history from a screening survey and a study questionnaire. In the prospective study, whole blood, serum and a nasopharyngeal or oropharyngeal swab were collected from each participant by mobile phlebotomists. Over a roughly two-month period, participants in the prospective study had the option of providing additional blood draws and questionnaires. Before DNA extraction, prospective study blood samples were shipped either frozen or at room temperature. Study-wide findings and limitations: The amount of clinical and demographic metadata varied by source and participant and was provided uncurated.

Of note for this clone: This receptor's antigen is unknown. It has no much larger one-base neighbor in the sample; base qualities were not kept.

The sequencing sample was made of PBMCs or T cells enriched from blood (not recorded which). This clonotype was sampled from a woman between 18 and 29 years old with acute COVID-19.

Read as DNA, the sequence is TGTGCCAGCACTTGGACAGGGGGGACCTACGAGCAGTACTTC. This yields the protein CASTWTGGTYEQYF. The rearranged segments are TRBV7-9 and TRBJ2-7; TRBD1 lines up with 10 middle nucleotides. Reading from cysteine to phenylalanine, the CDR3 counts 14 amino acids. Of all the DNA, just the CDR3 is kept, 42 bases in frame from base 1. V trim: 7 bases; J trim: 2 bases; unmatched bases: 5. The germline V gene (reference sequence) gives CDR1 as SEHNR and CDR2 as FQNEAQ. The full variable domain, with segments outside the CDR3 supplied by the reference TRBV7-9 and TRBJ2-7 proteins, appears as DTGVSQNPRHKITKRGQNVTFRCDPISEHNRLYWYRQTLGQGPEFLTYFQNEAQLEKSRLLSDRFSAERPKGSFSTLEIQRTEQGDSAMYLCASTWTGGTYEQYFGPGTRLTVT.